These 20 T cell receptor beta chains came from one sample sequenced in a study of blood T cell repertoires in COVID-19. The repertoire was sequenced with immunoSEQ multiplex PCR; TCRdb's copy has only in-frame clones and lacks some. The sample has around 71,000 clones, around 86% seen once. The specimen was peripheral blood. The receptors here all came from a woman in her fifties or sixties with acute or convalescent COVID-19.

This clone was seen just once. CDR3 nucleotides: TGTGCCAGCAGTTTAAGTACGGTCAATTATGAGCAGTTCTTC. Its protein is CASSLSTVNYEQFF. V and J are TRBV28 and TRBJ2-1; the D is unclear. V was shortened by 2 bases and J by 8 bases, with 13 bases between the two germline ends. This CDR3 is built from 14 residues. CDR1 and CDR2 from the germline V gene are MDHEN and SYDVKM.

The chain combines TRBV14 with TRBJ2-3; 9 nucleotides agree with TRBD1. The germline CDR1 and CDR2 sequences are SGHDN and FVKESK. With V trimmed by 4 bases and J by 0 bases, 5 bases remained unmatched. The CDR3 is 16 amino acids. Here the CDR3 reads CASSPPGQGSTDTQYF. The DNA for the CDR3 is TGTGCCAGCAGCCCGCCGGGACAGGGTAGCACAGATACGCAGTATTTT.

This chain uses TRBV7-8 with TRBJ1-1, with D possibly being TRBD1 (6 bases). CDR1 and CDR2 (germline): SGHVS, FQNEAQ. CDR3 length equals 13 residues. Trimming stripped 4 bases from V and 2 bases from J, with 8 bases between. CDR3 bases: TGTGCCAGCAGCTCACAGGGTAACACTGAAGCTTTCTTT. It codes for CASSSQGNTEAFF.

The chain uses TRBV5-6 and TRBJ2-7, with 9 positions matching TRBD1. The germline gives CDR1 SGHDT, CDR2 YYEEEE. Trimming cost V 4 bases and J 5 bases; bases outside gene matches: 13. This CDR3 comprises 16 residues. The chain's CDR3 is CASSPNPRDRVHEQYF. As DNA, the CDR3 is TGTGCCAGCAGCCCAAACCCCCGGGACAGGGTACACGAGCAGTACTTC. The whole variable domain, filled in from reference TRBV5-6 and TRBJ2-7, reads DAGVTQSPTHLIKTRGQQVTLRCSPKSGHDTVSWYQQALGQGPQFIFQYYEEEERQRGNFPDRFSGHQFPNYSSELNVNALLLGDSALYLCASSPNPRDRVHEQYFGPGTRLTVT.

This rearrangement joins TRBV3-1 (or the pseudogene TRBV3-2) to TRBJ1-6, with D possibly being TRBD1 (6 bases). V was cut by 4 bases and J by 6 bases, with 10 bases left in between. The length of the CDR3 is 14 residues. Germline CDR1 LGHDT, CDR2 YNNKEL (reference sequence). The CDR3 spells CASSPQGFNSPLHF. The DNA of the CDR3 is TGTGCCAGCAGCCCCCAGGGGTTTAATTCACCCCTCCACTTT.

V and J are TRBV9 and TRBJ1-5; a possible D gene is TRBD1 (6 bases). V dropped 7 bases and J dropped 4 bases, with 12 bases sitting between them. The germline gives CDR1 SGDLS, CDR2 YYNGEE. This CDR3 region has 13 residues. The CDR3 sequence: CASARGENQPQHF. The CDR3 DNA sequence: TGTGCCAGCGCCAGGGGTGAGAATCAGCCCCAGCATTTT.

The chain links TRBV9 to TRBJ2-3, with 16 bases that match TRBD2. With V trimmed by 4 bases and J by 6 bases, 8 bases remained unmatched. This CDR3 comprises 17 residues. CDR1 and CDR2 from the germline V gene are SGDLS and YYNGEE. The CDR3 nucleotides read TGTGCCAGCAGCCACGGGACTAGCGGGAGGGCTTTTGATACGCAGTATTTT. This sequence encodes CASSHGTSGRAFDTQYF.

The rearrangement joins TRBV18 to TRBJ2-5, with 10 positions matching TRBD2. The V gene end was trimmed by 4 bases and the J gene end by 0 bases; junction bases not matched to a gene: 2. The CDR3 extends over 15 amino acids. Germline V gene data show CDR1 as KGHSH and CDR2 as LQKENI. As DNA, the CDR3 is TGTGCCAGCTCACTAGCGGGGGGCTACCAAGAGACCCAGTACTTC. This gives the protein CASSLAGGYQETQYF.

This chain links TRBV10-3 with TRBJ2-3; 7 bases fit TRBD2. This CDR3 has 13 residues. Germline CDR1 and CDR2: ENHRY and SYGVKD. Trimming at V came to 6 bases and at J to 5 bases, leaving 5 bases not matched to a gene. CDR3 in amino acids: CAIRPRGEDTQYF. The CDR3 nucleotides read TGTGCCATCAGACCCCGGGGGGAAGATACGCAGTATTTT.

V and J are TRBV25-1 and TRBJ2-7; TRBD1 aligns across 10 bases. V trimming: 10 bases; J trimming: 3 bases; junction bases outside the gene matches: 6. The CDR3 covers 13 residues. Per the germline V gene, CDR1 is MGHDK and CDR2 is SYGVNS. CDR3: CATRGTGVYEQYF. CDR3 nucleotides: TGTGCCACCCGTGGGACAGGGGTCTACGAGCAGTACTTC.

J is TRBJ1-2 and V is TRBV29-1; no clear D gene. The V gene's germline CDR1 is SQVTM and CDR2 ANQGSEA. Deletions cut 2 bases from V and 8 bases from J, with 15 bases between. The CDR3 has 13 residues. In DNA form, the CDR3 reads TGCAGCGTTGAATGGATTAGCCCAAGCGGCTACACCTTC. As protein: CSVEWISPSGYTF.

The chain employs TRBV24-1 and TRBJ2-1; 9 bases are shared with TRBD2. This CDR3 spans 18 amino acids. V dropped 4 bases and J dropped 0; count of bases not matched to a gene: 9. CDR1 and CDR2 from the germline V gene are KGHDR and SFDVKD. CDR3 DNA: TGTGCCACCAGTGACATTAGCGGGAGTTTAACCTCCTACAATGAGCAGTTCTTC. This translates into CATSDISGSLTSYNEQFF.

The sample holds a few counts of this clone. CDR3: CASSVNRGGSYGYTF. CDR3 nucleotide sequence: TGTGCCAGCAGTGTTAACCGTGGGGGGTCCTATGGCTACACCTTC. The rearrangement links TRBV7-2 to TRBJ1-2; D possibly corresponds to TRBD1 (5 bases). This CDR3 comprises 15 residues. The V and J ends lost 6 bases and 4 bases respectively, with 18 bases between them. In germline, CDR1 is SGHTA, CDR2 FQGNSA.

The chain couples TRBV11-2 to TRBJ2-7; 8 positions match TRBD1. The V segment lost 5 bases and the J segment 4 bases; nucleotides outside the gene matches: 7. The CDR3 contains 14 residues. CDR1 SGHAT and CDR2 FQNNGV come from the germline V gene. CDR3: CASSGTGSTYEQYF. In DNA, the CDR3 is TGTGCCAGCAGCGGGACAGGCTCCACGTACGAGCAGTACTTC.

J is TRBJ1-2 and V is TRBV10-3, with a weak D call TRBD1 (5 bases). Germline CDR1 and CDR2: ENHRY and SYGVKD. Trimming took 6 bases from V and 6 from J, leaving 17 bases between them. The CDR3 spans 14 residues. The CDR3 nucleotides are TGTGCCATCAGCCTTGGGGCGTTAGAGAATGGCTACACCTTC. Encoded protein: CAISLGALENGYTF.

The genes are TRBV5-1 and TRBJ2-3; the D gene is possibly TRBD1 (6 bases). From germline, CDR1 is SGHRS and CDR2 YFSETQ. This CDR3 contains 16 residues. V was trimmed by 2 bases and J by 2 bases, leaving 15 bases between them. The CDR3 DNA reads TGCGCCAGCAGCTTCAAGCAGGGGACGTTCACAGATACGCAGTATTTT. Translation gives CASSFKQGTFTDTQYF.

Written as DNA, the CDR3 is TGTGCCAGCAGCCGCGGCGTGGAGGAGACCTACGAGCAGTACTTC. It is translated as CASSRGVEETYEQYF. This chain joins TRBV5-4 and TRBJ2-7, with D possibly being TRBD2 (5 bases). The CDR3 contains 15 residues. Germline V gives CDR1 SGHNT, CDR2 YYREEE (reference sequence). V lost 4 bases to trimming and J lost 2 bases, with 16 bases between them.

The CDR3 protein is CASSLNGLGSGTNYGYTF. In DNA form, the CDR3 reads TGTGCCAGCAGTTTAAATGGCTTGGGCTCAGGGACTAACTATGGCTACACCTTC. The J gene is TRBJ1-2, the V gene TRBV28; tentative D call: TRBD1 (5 bases). Germline loops: CDR1 MDHEN, CDR2 SYDVKM. There are 18 residues in the CDR3. Trimming shortened V by 2 bases and J by 0 bases, and 19 bases separated the two germline ends.

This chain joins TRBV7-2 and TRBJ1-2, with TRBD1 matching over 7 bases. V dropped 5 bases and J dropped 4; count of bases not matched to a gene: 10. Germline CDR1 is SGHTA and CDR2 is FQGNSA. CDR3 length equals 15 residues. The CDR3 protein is CASSPDSGGSYGYTF. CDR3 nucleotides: TGTGCCAGCAGCCCGGACTCAGGGGGTTCCTATGGCTACACCTTC.

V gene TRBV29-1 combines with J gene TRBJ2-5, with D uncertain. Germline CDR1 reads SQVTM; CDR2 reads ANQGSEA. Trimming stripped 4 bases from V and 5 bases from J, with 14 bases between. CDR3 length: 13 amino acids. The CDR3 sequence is CSVAPDASETQYF. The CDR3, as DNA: TGCAGCGTTGCCCCTGATGCGAGCGAGACCCAGTACTTC.